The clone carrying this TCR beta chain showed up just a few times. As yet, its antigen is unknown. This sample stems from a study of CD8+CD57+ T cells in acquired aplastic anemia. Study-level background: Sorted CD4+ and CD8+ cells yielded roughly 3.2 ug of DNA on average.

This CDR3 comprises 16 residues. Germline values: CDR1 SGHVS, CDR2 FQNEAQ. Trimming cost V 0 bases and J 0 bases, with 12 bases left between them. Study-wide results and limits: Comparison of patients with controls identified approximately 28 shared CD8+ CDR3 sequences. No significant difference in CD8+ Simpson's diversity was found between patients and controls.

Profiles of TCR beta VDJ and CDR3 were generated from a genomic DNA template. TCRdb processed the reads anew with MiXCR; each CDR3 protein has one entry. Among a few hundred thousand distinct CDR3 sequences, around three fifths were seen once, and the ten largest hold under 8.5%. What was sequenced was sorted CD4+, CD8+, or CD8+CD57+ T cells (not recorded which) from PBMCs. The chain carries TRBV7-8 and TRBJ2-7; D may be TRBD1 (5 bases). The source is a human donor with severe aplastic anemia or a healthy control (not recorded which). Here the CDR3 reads CASSLAAGLSSYEQYF. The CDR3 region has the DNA TGTGCCAGCAGCTTAGCTGCAGGGCTAAGCTCCTACGAGCAGTACTTC.